This TCR beta chain was recovered during a study of identical twins. General study points: Fewer insertions marked abundant cord blood beta clonotypes; young adult naive trended weakly, memory not at all. Alpha sequences out of frame and shared by twins had excess low generation probability.

This clonotype was detected many times. Its target is unknown. Trimming removed 0 bases at V and 1 base at J, with 12 bases between. There are 16 residues in the CDR3. Germline CDR1 is SGHVS and CDR2 is FQNEAQ. TCRdb itself ran the 5' RACE reads through MiXCR, one entry per CDR3 protein. This sample has about 150,000 distinct CDR3 sequences; under 4.5% occur once, and the top ten carry more than 7%. This receptor was obtained from a man younger than 30 in good health. V gene TRBV7-8 combines with J gene TRBJ1-1, with D uncertain. The material sequenced was memory T cells sorted from blood. The CDR3 spells CASSLAPGGWNTEAFF. The CDR3 DNA sequence: TGTGCCAGCAGCTTAGCGCCTGGAGGGTGGAACACTGAAGCTTTCTTT.